The source of this T cell receptor (beta chain) is a study of CD8+ T cells in alopecia areata (dated by TCRdb to between 2017 and 2018). Regarding the research as a whole: The treated patients took part in an open-label pilot trial in which moderate-to-severe alopecia areata was treated with oral tofacitinib at 5 to 10 mg twice daily. Tofacitinib-treated patients had biopsies at baseline and at 4 and 24 weeks of treatment, with a later scalp biopsy in several patients. In both human patients and the C3H/HeJ mouse model, the study applied high-throughput TCRbeta sequencing to look at T cell clonal expansion in alopecia areata. In humans, TCRbeta sequencing was performed on scalp tissue and on sorted CD4+ and CD8+ peripheral blood T cells from healthy controls and from patients with patchy or totalis/universalis alopecia areata. Clonality in the scalp was compared among normal scalp (n=4), patchy alopecia areata scalp (n=8), and alopecia totalis/universalis scalp (n=8). The SALT score, which quantifies the percentage of affected scalp surface area, was used to measure disease severity in treated patients. Amplification of TCRbeta CDR3 regions was done by immunoSEQ multiplex PCR using 35 Vbeta forward primers and 13 Jbeta reverse primers. RNA was extracted with the PAXgene miRNA kit for fixed scalp, the miRNeasy kit for PBMCs, and the RNeasy kit for mouse skin. Patients received tofacitinib for 6 to 18 months and were then followed off drug for 6 months to check for delayed response and recurrence.

The sample's treatment or condition label is to be understood as: oral pan-JAK inhibitor, 5-10 mg twice daily. Lesional scalp punch biopsies and peripheral blood were collected from alopecia areata patients. PBMCs were separated by density centrifugation and stained for CD3, CD4 and CD8, after which CD4+ and CD8+ T cells were sorted on a FACSAria. Here V drops 7 bases and J drops 4 bases, and the junction holds 10 bases not matched to any gene. From the germline V gene, CDR1 is SQVTM and CDR2 is ANQGSEA. The CDR3 holds 13 amino acids from the cysteine to the phenylalanine. The read is trimmed to its CDR3 DNA, 39 bases read in frame from base 1. On the study overall, not on this receptor specifically: Unlike mouse skin, which is dominated by gammadelta T cells, normal human skin has resident alphabeta T cells that are also sequenced, and this complicates analysis of the scalp TCR repertoire. With tofacitinib, both scalp clonality and the number of expanded CD8+ clones among the top 100 scalp clones went down significantly. Because the treated cohort was small and had only one nonresponder, larger studies are needed to examine links between baseline CD8+ expansion and response. Shared TCR sequences between patients were less evident than in mice, which may be partly attributable to HLA diversity in the patient population. During tofacitinib treatment, many expanded lesional clones stuck around in both scalp and blood, and this persistence may partly explain why relapse happens after treatment is stopped. Compared with normal scalp, lesional scalp, particularly in alopecia totalis/universalis, had higher clonality and more expanded CD8+ clones, which suggests antigenic drive.

The library was built by means of the immunoSEQ multiplex PCR assay. To provide template for TCR sequencing, every sample had RNA extracted and reverse transcribed into cDNA. SuperScript III was used for first-strand cDNA synthesis, primed with a 2:1 mix of oligo-dT and random hexamers. Amplification bias was assessed with a synthetic immune receptor repertoire, and residual bias was removed computationally. Per the authors' processing: After raw reads were preprocessed to remove errors, the CDR3 was defined following IMGT conventions as running from the conserved cysteine to phenylalanine. Clonality was computed by normalizing Shannon entropy by log2 of the number of productive unique TCRs and subtracting the result from 1. Whether scalp clones were CD4 or CD8 was inferred by matching scalp TCRbeta sequences against CD4 and CD8 repertoires sorted from blood. TCRdb obtained this table from immuneACCESS and retained in-frame rearrangements with V and J assigned. These tables miss some clones; where compared with another copy, unresolved V genes account for less than half of the shortfall, and the remainder is unexplained. The DNA was the basis for D and trimming; V, J and clone size are from that table. The sample table records a few hundred thousand clones; 35% to 40% of these occur just once. The ten largest account for roughly 0.5% of the sample.

This clone has only a few counts. Its target antigen remains unknown. Base qualities are not provided; no much larger clone lies one nucleotide away. The rearrangement combines TRBV29-1 with TRBJ2-7; the central 7 bases match TRBD2. This receptor was identified in a human donor with alopecia areata. The input for sequencing was CD4+ T cells sorted from blood, taken between weeks 30 and 35, from a patient treated with tofacitinib. The CDR3 in this case is CSAGGWGSYEQYF. The bases are TGCAGCGCCGGGGGGTGGGGCTCATACGAGCAGTACTTC.